This entry lists 3 T cell receptor beta chains sequenced from one sample in a study of blood T cell repertoires in COVID-19. Data came from immunoSEQ multiplex PCR; TCRdb stores just in-frame clones and leaves some out. Found here are over 300,000 clones, 89% of them singletons; the top ten hold 8% to 10%. Sequenced input: PBMCs or T cells enriched from blood (not recorded which). The receptors come from a woman aged 35 to 49 who had recovered from COVID-19.

This CDR3 reads CASSAAGRENYNEQFF. The CDR3, as DNA: TGTGCCAGCAGCGCCGCCGGGCGGGAAAACTACAATGAGCAGTTCTTC. This rearrangement joins TRBV6-2 or TRBV6-3 to TRBJ2-1; weak D call: TRBD2 (6 bases). Trimming cost V 6 bases and J 3 bases, with 18 bases left between them. CDR3 length: 16 residues. The germline gives CDR1 MNHEY, CDR2 SVGEGT.

For this clone: A read error may produce the germline difference seen at one junction end. The V and J genes are TRBV7-7 and TRBJ2-1; the D gene is possibly TRBD2 (5 bases). This CDR3 has 16 amino acids. The germline gives CDR1 SSHAT, CDR2 FNYEAQ (reference sequence). The CDR3 loop is CASSQTDFWAYNEQFF. The CDR3 nucleotides read TGTGCTAGCAGCCAAACGGACTTTTGGGCCTACAATGAGCAGTTCTTC.

A word on this clone: The germline gene is not matched at one end of the junction; a read error may be the cause. DNA for the CDR3: TGTGCTAGCAGCCGACAGAGCACCGGGGAGCTGTTTTTT. It is translated as CASSRQSTGELFF. The V call is TRBV7-7, the J call TRBJ2-2; TRBD1 might be the D (5 bases). Germline CDR1 is SSHAT and CDR2 is FNYEAQ (reference sequence). CDR3 length equals 13 residues.